This T cell receptor (beta chain) originates from a study of cytomegalovirus exposure and HLA in healthy donors. The V gene end was trimmed by 2 bases and the J gene end by 7 bases; junction bases not matched to a gene: 11. The CDR3 covers 16 residues. The germline V gene encodes CDR1 SEHNR and CDR2 FQNEAQ (reference sequence). PCR employed 60 Vbeta and 13 Jbeta primers. Method: immunoSEQ multiplex PCR; TCRdb's copy keeps in-frame clones and lacks some. The listing records approximately 93,000 clones. The V call is TRBV7-9, the J call TRBJ2-1, with 7 bases lining up with TRBD2. The sequencing sample was made of PBMCs. The source of this sequence is a woman aged 25 to 45 in good health and CMV-seronegative. CDR3 loop: CASSLNSGGSGNEQFF. In nucleotides, the CDR3 is TGTGCCAGCAGCTTAAACTCTGGCGGGAGCGGGAATGAGCAGTTCTTC.